The rows below give T cell receptor beta chains drawn from one sample of a study of regulatory T cells in long-lasting Graves disease. TCRdb independently ran MiXCR on the multiplex PCR reads; one entry per CDR3 protein. The table records roughly 560,000 distinct CDR3 sequences, around 13% of them present only once. These data also featured in a second study, about T cells in Graves' hyperthyroidism and ophthalmopathy.

Sequences were derived from peripheral blood mononuclear cells (PBMCs), sampled at new diagnosis, from a patient treated with antithyroid drugs. The source is a woman aged 25 to 45 with Graves disease. CDR3s include the opening cysteine and the closing phenylalanine or tryptophan. The D gene is left open where the match is weak. Size tells how often a clone was seen (once, few, many) or the class of an expanded clone, and some rows leave it out.

cdr3_aa cdr3_nt d_call clone_size v_call cdr3_length j_call
CASSVGGATNSPLHF TGTGCCAGCAGTGTGGGTGGGGCCACTAATTCACCCCTCCACTTT . many TRBV2 15 TRBJ1-6
CASSLELGATEAFF TGTGCCAGCAGCTTAGAGCTCGGAGCCACTGAAGCTTTCTTT . many TRBV11-2 14 TRBJ1-1
CSATRTSGSTDTQYF TGCAGTGCCACCCGGACTAGCGGGAGCACAGATACGCAGTATTTT TRBD2 . TRBV20-1 15 TRBJ2-3
CASSYQGAQETQYF TGCGCCAGCAGCTACCAGGGGGCCCAAGAGACCCAGTACTTC TRBD1 few TRBV5-1 14 TRBJ2-5
CASSPGLVGGTEAFF TGTGCCAGCAGCCCGGGGTTGGTGGGCGGCACTGAAGCTTTCTTT . many TRBV27 15 TRBJ1-1
CSARTLAGTGELFF TGCAGTGCTAGGACGCTAGCGGGAACCGGGGAGCTGTTTTTT TRBD2 few TRBV20-1 14 TRBJ2-2
CASSLNQGEGTEAFF TGTGCCAGCAGCCTAAATCAGGGGGAAGGGACTGAAGCTTTCTTT TRBD1 . TRBV7-9 15 TRBJ1-1
CASSERRQGAWTDTQYF TGTGCCAGCAGTGAACGACGACAGGGGGCTTGGACAGATACGCAGTATTTT TRBD1 many TRBV6-2/TRBV6-3 17 TRBJ2-3
CASLETGGQPQHF TGTGCCAGCTTGGAGACAGGGGGTCAGCCCCAGCATTTT TRBD1 many TRBV2 13 TRBJ1-5
CASSLDVGYGYTF TGTGCCAGCAGTTTGGACGTGGGCTATGGCTACACCTTC . . TRBV12-3/TRBV12-4 13 TRBJ1-2
CASTALGRDTGELVF TGTGCCAGCACCGCCCTAGGGCGCGACACCGGGGAGCTGGTTTTT . . TRBV27 15 TRBJ2-2
CSASASTDTQYF TGCAGTGCATCGGCAAGCACAGATACGCAGTATTTT . . TRBV20-1 12 TRBJ2-3
CASSSPAQDEQFF TGTGCCAGCAGCTCCCCCGCCCAGGATGAGCAGTTCTTC . few TRBV7-9 13 TRBJ2-1
CASFGGHYGYTF TGTGCCAGCTTTGGGGGCCACTATGGCTACACCTTC . many TRBV2 12 TRBJ1-2
CASSRTGATNEKLFF TGTGCCAGCTCACGAACAGGGGCTACTAATGAAAAACTGTTTTTT TRBD1 few TRBV18 15 TRBJ1-4
CASSLSGFWGSPLHF TGTGCCAGCAGTTTATCCGGGTTTTGGGGTTCACCCCTCCACTTT . many TRBV27 15 TRBJ1-6
CASSAPNRNTEAFF TGTGCCAGTAGTGCGCCGAATCGGAACACTGAAGCTTTCTTT . . TRBV19 14 TRBJ1-1
CASSPTSSDIQYF TGTGCCAGCTCACCCACCTCTTCCGACATTCAGTACTTC . many TRBV18 13 TRBJ2-4
CASSLVASGPYEQYF TGTGCCAGCAGCTTAGTTGCTAGCGGCCCTTACGAGCAGTACTTC TRBD2 many TRBV11-2 15 TRBJ2-7
CASSSRDVMRQFF TGTGCCAGCAGTTCACGGGACGTTATGCGGCAGTTCTTC . . TRBV12-3/TRBV12-4 13 TRBJ2-1
CASSPGKAGAGAGELFF TGTGCCAGCAGCCCCGGGAAAGCGGGAGCGGGAGCCGGGGAGCTGTTTTTT TRBD2 few TRBV7-3 17 TRBJ2-2
CAISESTGAVGYTF TGTGCCATCAGTGAGTCGACAGGGGCGGTTGGCTACACCTTC TRBD1 . TRBV10-3 14 TRBJ1-2
CASSLVTGTGNTIYF TGTGCCAGCAGCTTAGTTACAGGGACTGGAAACACCATATATTTT . once TRBV7-2 15 TRBJ1-3
CASIKRGHTDTQYF TGTGCGAGCATAAAACGGGGCCACACAGATACGCAGTATTTT . many TRBV12-3/TRBV12-4 14 TRBJ2-3
CASRPGSPSGNTIYF TGTGCCAGCAGGCCGGGATCCCCCTCTGGAAACACCATATATTTT . once TRBV12-3/TRBV12-4 15 TRBJ1-3
CASSPLSGLPTDTQYF TGTGCCAGCAGCCCACTATCGGGACTTCCCACAGATACGCAGTATTTT . few TRBV9 16 TRBJ2-3
CASSFDRLETQYF TGTGCCAGCAGCTTCGACAGGCTAGAGACCCAGTACTTC . many TRBV2 13 TRBJ2-5
CASRRQHLEAFF TGTGCCAGCAGAAGACAGCACCTTGAAGCTTTCTTT . many TRBV12-3/TRBV12-4 12 TRBJ1-1
CASSVDGTALSYGYTF TGTGCCAGCAGCGTAGACGGGACAGCACTTTCATATGGCTACACCTTC TRBD1 many TRBV9 16 TRBJ1-2
CASSSGTESYSNQPQHF TGTGCCAGCAGCTCGGGGACAGAGTCCTATAGCAATCAGCCCCAGCATTTT TRBD1 few TRBV7-9 17 TRBJ1-5
CSASDRAGNYGYTF TGCAGTGCTAGTGACAGGGCGGGGAACTATGGCTACACCTTC TRBD1 many TRBV20-1 14 TRBJ1-2
CASSVQATPYEQYF TGTGCCAGCAGTGTACAGGCTACTCCCTACGAGCAGTACTTC . many TRBV12-3/TRBV12-4 14 TRBJ2-7
CASSLETSGRGSQETQYF TGCGCCAGCAGCCTAGAGACTAGCGGGAGGGGTAGCCAAGAGACCCAGTACTTC TRBD2 many TRBV4-3 18 TRBJ2-5
CSASGGAPYNEQFF TGCAGTGCTAGCGGGGGAGCCCCCTACAATGAGCAGTTCTTC . many TRBV20-1 14 TRBJ2-1
CARSFSYQSSYNERFF TGTGCCCGCAGTTTTTCCTACCAGAGCTCCTACAATGAGCGGTTCTTC . . TRBV12-3/TRBV12-4 16 TRBJ2-1
CASSYSGQGAETQYF TGTGCCAGCAGTTACTCTGGACAGGGGGCTGAGACCCAGTACTTC TRBD1 many TRBV6-5 15 TRBJ2-5
CASSQFGASYGYTF TGTGCCAGCAGCCAGTTCGGGGCATCGTATGGCTACACCTTC . . TRBV14 14 TRBJ1-2
CASSLTSGSGELFF TGTGCCAGCAGCCTAACTAGCGGGTCCGGGGAGCTGTTTTTT TRBD2 few TRBV14 14 TRBJ2-2
CASSYSTAYPYEQYF TGTGCCAGCAGTTACTCGACAGCCTACCCTTACGAGCAGTACTTC . few TRBV6-5 15 TRBJ2-7
CASSQGDRMGGEAFF TGCGCCAGCAGCCAAGGCGACAGGATGGGGGGTGAAGCTTTCTTT . few TRBV4-1 15 TRBJ1-1
CASSRNQGGTEAFF TGTGCCAGTAGTAGGAACCAGGGTGGGACTGAAGCTTTCTTT . many TRBV19 14 TRBJ1-1
CASSLFGVTEAFF TGCGCCAGCAGCTTGTTTGGGGTCACTGAAGCTTTCTTT . . TRBV5-1 13 TRBJ1-1
CASSSTGNSPLHF TGTGCCAGCAGTTCCACAGGGAATTCACCCCTCCACTTT . . TRBV27 13 TRBJ1-6
CASSERVRLNTEAFF TGTGCCAGCAGTGAGAGGGTACGCCTGAACACTGAAGCTTTCTTT . many TRBV2 15 TRBJ1-1
CASSYATGVTQYF TGTGCCAGCAGTTACGCTACAGGGGTGACCCAGTACTTC TRBD1 many TRBV27 13 TRBJ2-5
CASSPTGRDTEQYF TGTGCCAGCTCACCCACAGGGAGGGATACCGAGCAGTACTTC . many TRBV18 14 TRBJ2-7
CASSPGTGYGTQYF TGTGCCAGCAGTCCCGGGACAGGGTACGGGACCCAGTACTTC TRBD1 . TRBV27 14 TRBJ2-5
CASSSEGGAKQYF TGTGCCAGCAGCTCGGAGGGAGGGGCAAAGCAGTACTTC TRBD2 many TRBV7-2 13 TRBJ2-7
CSVEGDRGPKNIQYF TGCAGCGTTGAGGGGGACAGGGGGCCAAAAAACATTCAGTACTTC TRBD1 . TRBV29-1 15 TRBJ2-4
CASSLVAGSSNQPQHF TGTGCCAGCAGCTTAGTAGCCGGGAGTAGCAATCAGCCCCAGCATTTT . . TRBV7-2 16 TRBJ1-5
CATSDSNRQETQYF TGTGCCACCAGTGATTCTAACAGACAAGAGACCCAGTACTTC . . TRBV24-1 14 TRBJ2-5
CSAHRRGDTQYF TGCAGTGCCCATCGGCGGGGAGATACGCAGTATTTT . few TRBV20-1 12 TRBJ2-3
CASRPGQVGGTEAFF TGTGCCAGCAGGCCGGGACAGGTTGGCGGCACTGAAGCTTTCTTT TRBD1 many TRBV6-1 15 TRBJ1-1